The entry that follows covers one T cell receptor (beta chain) sequence. This record belongs to a study of human T cells and chemical hapten exposure. The V and J ends lost 0 bases and 4 bases respectively, with 6 bases between them. CDR1 and CDR2 (germline): LGHNA, YSLEER. CDR3 length equals 13 residues. Via MiXCR, TCRdb re-called the RACE reads, giving one row per CDR3 protein. This table holds under 400,000 distinct CDR3 sequences, approximately 5.1% found once. Time point indicated: pre-sensitization, week 0. Noted treatment: therapeutic diphenylcyclopropenone sensitization with weekly scalp DPC. This sequence originates from a woman between 45 and 65 years old with alopecia areata. Some clones in this sample may be carry-over from other donors' samples. The J gene is TRBJ1-1, the V gene TRBV4-3; D not resolved. Sample: whole blood, taken in connection with sensitization to the hapten diphenylcyclopropenone (DPC). For the CDR3, the DNA is TGCGCCAGCAGCCAAGATGTGGGCACTGAAGCTTTCTTT. Encoded protein: CASSQDVGTEAFF.